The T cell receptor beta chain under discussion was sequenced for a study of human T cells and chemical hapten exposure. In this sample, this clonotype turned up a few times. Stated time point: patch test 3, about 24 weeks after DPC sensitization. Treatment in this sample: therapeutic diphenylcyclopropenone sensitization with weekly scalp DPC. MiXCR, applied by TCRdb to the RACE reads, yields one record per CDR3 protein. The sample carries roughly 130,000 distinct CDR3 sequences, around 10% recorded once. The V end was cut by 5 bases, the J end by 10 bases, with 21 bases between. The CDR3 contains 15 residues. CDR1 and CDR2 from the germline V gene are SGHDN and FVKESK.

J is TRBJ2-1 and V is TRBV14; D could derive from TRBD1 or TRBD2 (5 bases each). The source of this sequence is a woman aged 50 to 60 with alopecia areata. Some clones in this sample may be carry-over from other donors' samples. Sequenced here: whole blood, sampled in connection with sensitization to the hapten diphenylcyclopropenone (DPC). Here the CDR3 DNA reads TGTGCCAGCAGCTCCCGGGACCCTCTCCTCGGGGAGCAGTTCTTC. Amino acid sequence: CASSSRDPLLGEQFF.